This TCR beta chain came from a study of blood T cell repertoires in COVID-19. Study background: Acute and convalescent COVID-19 samples came from the United States, Italy and Spain. Sample material is recorded as cDNA or gDNA derived from T cells, B-cell-depleted T cells, or PBMCs.

Enrollees, roughly 18 to 90 years old, lived in about two dozen US areas. Original methodology: Quantification of nucleated cells was approximated via reference gene primer amplification. TCRdb's table, derived via immunoSEQ multiplex PCR, lists solely in-frame clones and lacks some. The V and J calls and clone size come from that table; D and trimming were worked out from the DNA. The sample has roughly 260,000 clones; around 90% are singletons. With 7 bases removed from V and 0 bases from J, the gap between germline ends came to 13 bases. This CDR3 contains 15 residues. Germline V gives CDR1 MDHEN, CDR2 SYDVKM.

Material: PBMCs or T cells enriched from blood (not recorded which). The receptor was derived from a woman aged 30 to 39 with acute COVID-19. The rearrangement uses TRBV28 and TRBJ2-1; TRBD2 is a possible D gene (6 bases). This chain's CDR3 is CASINRLVSYNEQFF. For the CDR3, the DNA is TGTGCCAGCATCAATAGACTAGTCTCCTACAATGAGCAGTTCTTC.